These T cell receptor beta chains were read from a single sample in a study of cytomegalovirus exposure and HLA in healthy donors. Here immunoSEQ multiplex PCR was the method, and the copy in TCRdb shows in-frame clones only, minus some. This table has roughly 150,000 clones, 90% to 95% appearing once. Material: PBMCs. Source of these receptors: a man aged 18 to 35 in good health and CMV-seronegative. CDR3s include the opening cysteine and the closing phenylalanine or tryptophan. The order of the fields is clone size, J gene, D gene, V gene, CDR3 protein, CDR3 DNA. The D gene is left open where the match is weak. The size of a clone is reported for some rows only, either as once, few or many, or as a class for expanded clones.

-,TRBJ2-7,-,TRBV19,CASSAQGSTYEQYF,TGTGCCAGTAGTGCACAGGGTAGTACCTACGAGCAGTACTTC
-,TRBJ1-2,TRBD1,TRBV30,CAWSTDRAGGYTF,TGTGCCTGGAGCACCGACAGGGCGGGAGGCTACACCTTC
-,TRBJ2-4,-,TRBV19,CASRSYTGGAGPQAKNIQYF,TGTGCCAGTAGGTCCTACACCGGAGGGGCGGGACCACAAGCCAAAAACATTCAGTACTTC
-,TRBJ2-1,TRBD2,TRBV4-3,CASSQVGGSGRNEQFF,TGCGCCAGCAGCCAAGTGGGGGGTAGCGGGCGCAATGAGCAGTTCTTC
-,TRBJ1-6,TRBD1,TRBV5-1,CASSLTDRDSPLHF,TGCGCCAGCAGCTTAACCGACAGGGATTCACCCCTCCACTTT
-,TRBJ1-5,TRBD1,TRBV10-2,CATQDRADRRQPQHF,TGCGCCACACAAGACAGGGCCGACAGAAGACAGCCCCAGCATTTT
-,TRBJ1-3,-,TRBV15,CATSRGTVLQGSGNTIYF,TGTGCCACCAGCAGAGGGACAGTCCTCCAGGGCTCTGGAAACACCATATATTTT
-,TRBJ2-1,TRBD2,TRBV9,CASSASSAGGDEQFF,TGTGCCAGCAGCGCTTCTAGCGCGGGGGGGGATGAGCAGTTCTTC
few,TRBJ1-1,-,TRBV5-4,CASSLARANTEAFF,TGTGCCAGCAGCTTGGCCAGGGCGAACACTGAAGCTTTCTTT
few,TRBJ1-1,-,TRBV5-1,CASSPFSILENTEAFF,TGCGCCAGCAGCCCCTTCTCAATACTAGAGAACACTGAAGCTTTCTTT
-,TRBJ2-7,TRBD1,TRBV29-1,CSVGTGVPYEQYF,TGCAGCGTCGGGACAGGGGTACCCTACGAGCAGTACTTC
-,TRBJ2-6,TRBD2,TRBV7-2,CASSPPGLGSSGANVLTF,TGTGCCAGCAGCCCTCCGGGACTAGGGAGCTCTGGGGCCAACGTCCTGACTTTC
-,TRBJ2-7,-,TRBV7-3,CASSPGLGSAYEQYF,TGTGCCAGCAGCCCCGGACTGGGTTCTGCCTACGAGCAGTACTTC
-,TRBJ2-1,-,TRBV5-1,CASSLGRTDPYNEQFF,TGCGCCAGCAGCTTGGGTCGAACAGACCCCTACAATGAGCAGTTCTTC
once,TRBJ2-3,TRBD2,TRBV4-2,CASRPRTSGEHTQYF,TGTGCCAGCAGGCCCAGGACTAGCGGGGAGCATACGCAGTATTTT
-,TRBJ2-5,-,TRBV5-1,CASSLTGTGEETQYF,TGCGCCAGCAGCTTAACCGGGACGGGGGAAGAGACCCAGTACTTC
-,TRBJ2-1,TRBD2,TRBV10-3,CAISEGGRFVNEQFF,TGTGCCATCAGTGAAGGCGGGAGATTTGTCAATGAGCAGTTCTTC
-,TRBJ1-2,TRBD1,TRBV6-1,CASAGTGVTYGYTF,TGTGCCAGCGCCGGGACAGGGGTCACCTATGGCTACACCTTC
-,TRBJ2-6,TRBD2,TRBV30,CAWSGGGEASGANVLTF,TGTGCCTGGAGTGGGGGAGGGGAGGCGTCTGGGGCCAACGTCCTGACTTTC
-,TRBJ2-2,TRBD1,TRBV9,CASRIKLQGAQAGELFF,TGTGCCAGCAGAATTAAACTACAGGGGGCGCAGGCCGGGGAGCTGTTTTTT
-,TRBJ2-7,-,TRBV29-1,CSVAPPFQGRGYEQYF,TGCAGCGTTGCACCACCTTTCCAGGGGAGAGGCTACGAGCAGTACTTC
-,TRBJ2-3,TRBD2,TRBV5-5,CASSLGLAGRGSTDTQYF,TGTGCCAGCAGCTTGGGACTAGCGGGGAGGGGTAGCACAGATACGCAGTATTTT
once,TRBJ2-2,TRBD2,TRBV2,CASSQAGATNTGELFF,TGTGCCAGCAGCCAAGCGGGGGCTACGAACACCGGGGAGCTGTTTTTT
once,TRBJ1-5,TRBD1,TRBV2,CASSGTGSNQPQHF,TGTGCCAGCTCTGGGACAGGTAGCAATCAGCCCCAGCATTTT
-,TRBJ1-1,-,TRBV6-1,CASSEVREAFF,TGTGCCAGCAGTGAAGTCAGGGAAGCTTTCTTT
-,TRBJ1-4,-,TRBV5-1,CASSLPATNEKLFF,TGCGCCAGCAGCTTGCCCGCAACTAATGAAAAACTGTTTTTT
-,TRBJ2-1,TRBD1,TRBV9,CASSARDRFNEQFF,TGTGCCAGCAGCGCCCGGGACAGGTTCAATGAGCAGTTCTTC
-,TRBJ2-3,TRBD1,TRBV7-7,CASSARPTGEDTQYF,TGTGCCAGCAGCGCGAGGCCCACAGGGGAAGATACGCAGTATTTT
-,TRBJ2-1,TRBD2,TRBV10-3,CAIRGTSATLSYNEQFF,TGTGCCATCAGGGGGACTAGCGCAACACTCTCCTACAATGAGCAGTTCTTC
-,TRBJ2-2,-,TRBV6-4,CASSPVTGRSTGELFF,TGTGCCAGCAGTCCCGTGACAGGGAGGAGCACCGGGGAGCTGTTTTTT
-,TRBJ2-1,-,TRBV29-1,CSVEVGARGFLRREQFF,TGCAGCGTTGAAGTAGGGGCTAGGGGGTTTTTGAGGCGTGAGCAGTTCTTC
-,TRBJ2-7,TRBD1,TRBV18,CASRMDRDEQYF,TGTGCCAGCCGAATGGACAGGGACGAGCAGTACTTC
once,TRBJ1-2,-,TRBV30,CAWSVGRDYGYTF,TGTGCCTGGAGTGTCGGCAGGGACTATGGCTACACCTTC
-,TRBJ1-1,-,TRBV5-8,CASRLSGTHEAFF,TGTGCCAGCAGATTGTCCGGGACACATGAAGCTTTCTTT
-,TRBJ1-1,-,TRBV5-6,CASSSDRPPRAEAFF,TGTGCCAGCAGCTCAGACAGGCCACCTCGGGCTGAAGCTTTCTTT
-,TRBJ2-3,-,TRBV9,CASSEGLHSTDTQYF,TGTGCCAGCAGTGAAGGACTCCATAGCACAGATACGCAGTATTTT
once,TRBJ1-2,TRBD1,TRBV9,CASSPDRGYGYTF,TGTGCCAGCAGCCCCGACAGGGGTTACGGCTACACCTTC
-,TRBJ1-3,-,TRBV19,CASSIPTGRPGAIYF,TGTGCCAGTAGTATACCGACAGGACGCCCGGGCGCCATATATTTT
-,TRBJ1-4,-,TRBV30,CAWSAGHEKLFF,TGTGCCTGGAGTGCAGGTCACGAAAAACTGTTTTTT
-,TRBJ2-1,TRBD2,TRBV5-1,CASSLLGLAFNEQFF,TGCGCCAGCAGCCTTCTCGGACTAGCGTTCAATGAGCAGTTCTTC
-,TRBJ2-5,-,TRBV30,CAWRGAPQETQYF,TGTGCCTGGAGAGGGGCGCCCCAAGAGACCCAGTACTTC
-,TRBJ2-3,TRBD1,TRBV18,CASSPPRQGEGPLSTDTQYF,TGTGCCAGCTCACCACCGAGACAGGGTGAGGGGCCCCTTAGCACAGATACGCAGTATTTT
-,TRBJ2-5,TRBD1,TRBV5-1,CASSWGQGGETQYF,TGCGCCAGCAGCTGGGGACAGGGTGGCGAGACCCAGTACTTC
-,TRBJ2-2,-,TRBV2,CASGGGAYTGELFF,TGTGCCAGCGGGGGAGGCGCTTACACCGGGGAGCTGTTTTTT
-,TRBJ2-7,TRBD1,TRBV20-1,CSAYRQGPQYF,TGCAGTGCCTACCGACAGGGCCCTCAGTACTTC
-,TRBJ2-3,TRBD2,TRBV18,CASSPRGLAADTQYF,TGTGCCAGCTCACCAAGGGGACTAGCGGCAGATACGCAGTATTTT
-,TRBJ1-2,-,TRBV29-1,CSVGQGKSYTF,TGCAGCGTTGGGCAGGGAAAGAGCTACACCTTC